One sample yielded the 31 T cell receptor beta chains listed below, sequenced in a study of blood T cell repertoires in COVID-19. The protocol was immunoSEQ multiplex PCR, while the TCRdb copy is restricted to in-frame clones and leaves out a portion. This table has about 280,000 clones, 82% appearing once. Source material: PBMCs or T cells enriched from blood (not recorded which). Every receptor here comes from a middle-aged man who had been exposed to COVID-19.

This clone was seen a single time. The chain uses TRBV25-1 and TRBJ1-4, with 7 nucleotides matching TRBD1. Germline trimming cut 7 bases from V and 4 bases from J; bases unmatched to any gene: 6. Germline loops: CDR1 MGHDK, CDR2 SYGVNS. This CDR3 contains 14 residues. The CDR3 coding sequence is TGTGCCAGCAACCCGGGACAGAATAATGAAAAACTGTTTTTT. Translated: CASNPGQNNEKLFF.

The CDR3: CAWGGDAGTYGYTF. The CDR3 DNA reads TGTGCCTGGGGGGGAGATGCAGGCACCTATGGCTACACCTTC. The chain recombines TRBV30 with TRBJ1-2; D is perhaps TRBD1 (5 bases). The CDR3 length is 14 residues. Between the trimmed V and J ends, which lost 5 bases and 4 bases, there was a span of 17 bases. The germline gives CDR1 GTSNPN, CDR2 SVGIG (reference sequence).

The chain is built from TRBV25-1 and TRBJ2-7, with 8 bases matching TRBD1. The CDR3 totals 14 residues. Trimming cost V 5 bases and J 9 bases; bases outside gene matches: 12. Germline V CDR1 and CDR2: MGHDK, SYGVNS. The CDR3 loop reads CASSTTGVGQRQYF. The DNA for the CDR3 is TGTGCCAGCAGTACGACAGGGGTGGGCCAGAGGCAGTACTTC.

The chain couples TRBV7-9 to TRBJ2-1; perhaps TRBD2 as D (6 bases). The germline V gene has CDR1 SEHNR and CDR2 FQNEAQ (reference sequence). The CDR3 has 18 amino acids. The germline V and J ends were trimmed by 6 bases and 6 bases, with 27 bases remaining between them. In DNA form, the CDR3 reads TGTGCCAGCAGGCTACGGCCCACAGCGGGTAGCCCTATCAATGAGCAGTTCTTC. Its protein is CASRLRPTAGSPINEQFF.

In DNA, the CDR3 is TGTGCCACCAGCAGAGAAGGGAGCTATGGCTACACCTTC. It codes for CATSREGSYGYTF. This chain uses TRBV15 with TRBJ1-2; no clear D. The CDR3 covers 13 residues. V was trimmed by 0 bases and J by 4 bases, leaving 6 bases between them. The V gene's germline CDR1 is LNHNV and CDR2 YYDKDF (reference sequence).

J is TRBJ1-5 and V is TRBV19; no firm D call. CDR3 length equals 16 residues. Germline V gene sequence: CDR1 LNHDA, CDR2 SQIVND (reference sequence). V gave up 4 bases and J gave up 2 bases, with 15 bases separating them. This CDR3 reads CASSTLPRVGNQPQHF. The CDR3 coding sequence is TGTGCCAGTAGTACACTCCCGAGGGTTGGCAATCAGCCCCAGCATTTT.

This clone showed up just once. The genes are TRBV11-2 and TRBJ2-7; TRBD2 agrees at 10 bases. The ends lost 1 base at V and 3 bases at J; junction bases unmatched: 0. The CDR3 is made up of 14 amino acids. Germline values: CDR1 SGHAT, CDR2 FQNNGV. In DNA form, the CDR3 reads TGTGCCAGCAGCTTAGCTAGCGGGAGCTACGAGCAGTACTTC. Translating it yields CASSLASGSYEQYF.

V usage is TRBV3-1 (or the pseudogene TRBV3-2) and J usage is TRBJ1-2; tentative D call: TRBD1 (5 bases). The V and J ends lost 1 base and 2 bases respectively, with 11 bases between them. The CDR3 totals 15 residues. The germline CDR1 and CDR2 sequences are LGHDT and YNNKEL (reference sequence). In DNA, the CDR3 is TGTGCCAGCAGCCAAGCCCGGTGGGGCAACTATGGCTACACCTTC. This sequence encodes CASSQARWGNYGYTF.

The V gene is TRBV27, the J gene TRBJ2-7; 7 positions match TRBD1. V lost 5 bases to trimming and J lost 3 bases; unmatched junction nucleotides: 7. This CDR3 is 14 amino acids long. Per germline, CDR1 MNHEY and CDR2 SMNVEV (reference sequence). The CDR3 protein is CASSLQGLLYEQYF. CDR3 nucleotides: TGTGCCAGCAGTCTACAGGGGTTGCTCTACGAGCAGTACTTC.

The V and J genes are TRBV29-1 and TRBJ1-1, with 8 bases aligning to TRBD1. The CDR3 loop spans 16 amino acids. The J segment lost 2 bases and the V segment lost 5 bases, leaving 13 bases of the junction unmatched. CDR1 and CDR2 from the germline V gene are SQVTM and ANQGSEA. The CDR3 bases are TGCAGCGTTATCGGCATGCGGCCAGGGGGCAACACTGAAGCTTTCTTT. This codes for CSVIGMRPGGNTEAFF. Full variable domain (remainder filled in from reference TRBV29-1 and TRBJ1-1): SAVISQKPSRDICQRGTSLTIQCQVDSQVTMMFWYRQQPGQSLTLIATANQGSEATYESGFVIDKFPISRPNLTFSTLTVSNMSPEDSSIYLCSVIGMRPGGNTEAFFGQGTRLTVV.

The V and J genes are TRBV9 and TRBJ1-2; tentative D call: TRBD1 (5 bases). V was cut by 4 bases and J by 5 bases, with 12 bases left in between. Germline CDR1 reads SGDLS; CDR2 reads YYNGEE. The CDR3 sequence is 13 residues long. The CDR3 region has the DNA TGTGCCAGCAGCCGGACATTGTCGTATGGCTACACCTTC. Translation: CASSRTLSYGYTF.

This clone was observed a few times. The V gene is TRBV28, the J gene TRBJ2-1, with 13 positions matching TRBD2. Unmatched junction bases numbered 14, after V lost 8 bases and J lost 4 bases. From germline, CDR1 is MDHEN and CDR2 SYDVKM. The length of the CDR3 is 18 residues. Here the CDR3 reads CASGRTSGGGGLYNEQFF. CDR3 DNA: TGTGCCAGCGGGAGGACTAGCGGGGGCGGGGGTCTGTACAATGAGCAGTTCTTC.

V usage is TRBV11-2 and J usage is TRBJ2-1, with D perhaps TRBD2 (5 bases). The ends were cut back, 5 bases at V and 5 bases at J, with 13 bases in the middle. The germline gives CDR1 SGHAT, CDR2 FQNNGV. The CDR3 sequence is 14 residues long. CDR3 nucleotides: TGTGCCAGCAGCACACATAGCGCGGACAATGAGCAGTTCTTC. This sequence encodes CASSTHSADNEQFF.

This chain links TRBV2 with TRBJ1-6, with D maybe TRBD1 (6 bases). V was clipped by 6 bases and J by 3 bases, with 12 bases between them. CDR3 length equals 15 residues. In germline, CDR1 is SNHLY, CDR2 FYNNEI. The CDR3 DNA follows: TGTGCCAGCAGGCGGACAGACAACTATAATTCACCCCTCCACTTT. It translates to CASRRTDNYNSPLHF.

CDR3 nucleotides: TGCAGCGACGCAAACGACAGGGCTGAAGGGTATGGCTACACCTTC. As protein: CSDANDRAEGYGYTF. The chain joins TRBV29-1 to TRBJ1-2, with 7 bases aligning to TRBD1. The trim removed 7 bases at V and 5 bases at J, leaving 16 bases unmatched. The CDR3 consists of 15 residues. CDR1 is SQVTM, CDR2 ANQGSEA, per germline. The full variable domain, in which reference TRBV29-1 and TRBJ1-2 provide the parts outside the CDR3, is SAVISQKPSRDICQRGTSLTIQCQVDSQVTMMFWYRQQPGQSLTLIATANQGSEATYESGFVIDKFPISRPNLTFSTLTVSNMSPEDSSIYLCSDANDRAEGYGYTFGSGTRLTVV.

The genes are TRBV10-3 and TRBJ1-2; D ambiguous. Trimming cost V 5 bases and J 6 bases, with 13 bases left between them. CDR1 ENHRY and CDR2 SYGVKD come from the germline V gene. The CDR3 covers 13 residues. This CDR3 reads CAISLQLSDGYTF. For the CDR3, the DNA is TGTGCCATCAGTCTCCAATTGTCGGATGGCTACACCTTC.

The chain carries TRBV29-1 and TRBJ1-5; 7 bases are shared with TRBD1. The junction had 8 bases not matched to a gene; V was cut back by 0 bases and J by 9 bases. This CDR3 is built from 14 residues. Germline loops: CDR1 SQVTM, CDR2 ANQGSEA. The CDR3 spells CSVEDPGGIGPQHF. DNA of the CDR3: TGCAGCGTTGAAGACCCAGGGGGAATTGGGCCCCAGCATTTT.

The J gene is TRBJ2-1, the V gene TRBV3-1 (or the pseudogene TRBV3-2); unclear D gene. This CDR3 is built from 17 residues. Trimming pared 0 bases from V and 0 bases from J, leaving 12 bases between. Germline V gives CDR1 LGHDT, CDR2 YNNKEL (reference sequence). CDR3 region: CASSQDFAPSSYNEQFF. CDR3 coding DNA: TGTGCCAGCAGCCAAGATTTCGCGCCTAGCTCCTACAATGAGCAGTTCTTC.

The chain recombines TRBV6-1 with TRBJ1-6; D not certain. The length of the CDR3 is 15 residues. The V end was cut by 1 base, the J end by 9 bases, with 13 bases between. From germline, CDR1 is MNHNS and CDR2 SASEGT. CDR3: CASSEDAGVGSPLHF. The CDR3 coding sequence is TGTGCCAGCAGTGAAGACGCCGGTGTCGGTTCACCCCTCCACTTT.

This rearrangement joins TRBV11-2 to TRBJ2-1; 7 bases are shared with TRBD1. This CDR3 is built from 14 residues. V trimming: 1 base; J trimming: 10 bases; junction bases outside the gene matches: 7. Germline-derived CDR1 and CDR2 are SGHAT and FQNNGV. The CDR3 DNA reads TGTGCCAGCAGCTTAGGGACAGGCCGCAGGGAGCAGTTCTTC. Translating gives CASSLGTGRREQFF.

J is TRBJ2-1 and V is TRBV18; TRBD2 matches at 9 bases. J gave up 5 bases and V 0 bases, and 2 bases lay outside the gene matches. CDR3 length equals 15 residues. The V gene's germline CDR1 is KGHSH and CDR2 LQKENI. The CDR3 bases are TGTGCCAGCTCACCACCGGCTAGCGGGGACAATGAGCAGTTCTTC. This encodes CASSPPASGDNEQFF. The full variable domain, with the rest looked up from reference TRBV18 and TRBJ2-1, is NAGVMQNPRHLVRRRGQEARLRCSPMKGHSHVYWYRQLPEEGLKFMVYLQKENIIDESGMPKERFSAEFPKEGPSILRIQQVVRGDSAAYFCASSPPASGDNEQFFGPGTRLTVL.

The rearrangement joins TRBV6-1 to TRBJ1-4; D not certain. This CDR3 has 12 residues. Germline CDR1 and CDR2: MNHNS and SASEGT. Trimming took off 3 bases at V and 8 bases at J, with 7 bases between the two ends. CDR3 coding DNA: TGTGCCAGCAGTGAGGCTAGAGAAAAACTGTTTTTT. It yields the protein CASSEAREKLFF.

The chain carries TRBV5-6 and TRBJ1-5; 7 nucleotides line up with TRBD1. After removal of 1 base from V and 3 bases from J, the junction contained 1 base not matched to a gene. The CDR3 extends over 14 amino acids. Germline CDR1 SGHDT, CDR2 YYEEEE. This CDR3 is CASSLTGANQPQHF. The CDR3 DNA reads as TGTGCCAGCAGCTTGACAGGGGCCAATCAGCCCCAGCATTTT.

The CDR3, as DNA: TGTGCCAGCAGTCACAGGGATAGGTATGGCTACACCTTC. This sequence encodes CASSHRDRYGYTF. V gene TRBV2 combines with J gene TRBJ1-2, with D perhaps matching TRBD1 (6 bases). The CDR3 consists of 13 residues. V gave up 5 bases and J gave up 5 bases, with 12 bases separating them. Germline values: CDR1 SNHLY, CDR2 FYNNEI. Combining the CDR3 with reference TRBV2 and TRBJ1-2 gives the whole variable domain EPEVTQTPSHQVTQMGQEVILRCVPISNHLYFYWYRQILGQKVEFLVSFYNNEISEKSEIFDDQFSVERPDGSNFTLKIRSTKLEDSAMYFCASSHRDRYGYTFGSGTRLTVV.

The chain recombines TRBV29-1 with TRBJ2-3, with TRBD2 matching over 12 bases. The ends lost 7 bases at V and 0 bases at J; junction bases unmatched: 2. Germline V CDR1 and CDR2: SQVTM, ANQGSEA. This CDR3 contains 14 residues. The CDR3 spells CSAGTSGSTDTQYF. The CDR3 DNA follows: TGCAGCGCGGGGACTAGCGGGAGCACAGATACGCAGTATTTT.

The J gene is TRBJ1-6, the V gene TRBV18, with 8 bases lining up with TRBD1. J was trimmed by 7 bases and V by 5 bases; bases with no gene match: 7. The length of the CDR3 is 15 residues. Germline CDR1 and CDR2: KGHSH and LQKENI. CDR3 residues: CASSDWTGRNSPLHF. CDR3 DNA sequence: TGTGCCAGCTCAGACTGGACAGGGAGAAATTCACCCCTCCACTTT.

CDR3 sequence (DNA): TGTGCCAGCAGCATCCGTTCTAGCGGGACGGCGTCCGGGGAGCTGTTTTTT. Protein sequence: CASSIRSSGTASGELFF. V is TRBV7-3 and J is TRBJ2-2; 9 bases align to TRBD2. Germline V gene lookup returns CDR1 SGHTA and CDR2 FQGTGA. V shed 5 bases, J shed 6 bases, and the junction held 13 bases outside the gene matches. The CDR3 has 17 residues.

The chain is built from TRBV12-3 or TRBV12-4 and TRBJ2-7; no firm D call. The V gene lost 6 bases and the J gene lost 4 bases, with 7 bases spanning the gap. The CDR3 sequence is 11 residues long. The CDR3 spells CASSNTYEQYF. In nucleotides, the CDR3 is TGTGCCAGCAGCAATACTTACGAGCAGTACTTC.

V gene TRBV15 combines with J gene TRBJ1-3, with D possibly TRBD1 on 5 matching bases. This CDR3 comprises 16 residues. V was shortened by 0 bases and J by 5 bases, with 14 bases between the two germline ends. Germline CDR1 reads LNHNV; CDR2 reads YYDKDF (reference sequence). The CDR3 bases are TGTGCCACCAGCAGAGAGCTAACGGGGACTAGAAACACCATATATTTT. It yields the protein CATSRELTGTRNTIYF.

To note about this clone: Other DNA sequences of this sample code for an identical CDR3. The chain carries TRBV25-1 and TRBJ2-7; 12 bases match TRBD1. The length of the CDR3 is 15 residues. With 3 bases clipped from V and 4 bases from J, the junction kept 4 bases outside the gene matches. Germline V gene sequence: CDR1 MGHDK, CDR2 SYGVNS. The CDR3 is CASSDPGQGAYEQYF. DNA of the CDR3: TGTGCCAGCAGTGATCCGGGACAGGGGGCATACGAGCAGTACTTC.

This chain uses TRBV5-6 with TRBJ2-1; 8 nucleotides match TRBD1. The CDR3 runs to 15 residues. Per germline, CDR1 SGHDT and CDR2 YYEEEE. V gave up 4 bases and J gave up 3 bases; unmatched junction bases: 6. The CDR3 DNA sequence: TGTGCCAGCAGCCAGGACAGGGCGTTCTACAATGAGCAGTTCTTC. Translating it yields CASSQDRAFYNEQFF.